This TCR beta chain was observed in a study of T-cell reconstitution after alpha-beta-depleted transplantation in children. V lost 4 bases to trimming and J lost 1 base, with 14 bases between them. Per germline, CDR1 DFQATT and CDR2 SNEGSKA (reference sequence). The CDR3 has 14 amino acids. This sample's TCRbeta library carried unique molecular identifier barcodes. TCRdb redid the calling of the PCR reads with MiXCR, one entry per CDR3 protein. The data show approximately 220,000 distinct CDR3 sequences, about a sixth seen once. The J gene is TRBJ2-7, the V gene TRBV20-1, with a tentative D call TRBD1 (7 bases). This specimen consisted of PBMCs, mostly from graft donor cells, obtained 360 days after TCRalphabeta/CD19-depleted stem cell transplant. The source of this sequence is a male patient aged 2 to 10 who had a stem cell transplant for acute lymphoblastic leukemia, so the T cells may come from the graft donor. DNA for the CDR3: TGCAGTGCTACGCGCGGGACAGCTTCCTACGAGCAGTACTTC. Protein: CSATRGTASYEQYF.